These T cell receptor beta chains were read from a single sample in a study of blood T cells in healthy people across ages. TCRdb called the 5' RACE reads again in MiXCR, with one record for every CDR3 protein. In the table there are approximately 730,000 distinct CDR3 sequences, around 40% of which are singletons. The sample consisted of blood. The receptors were sampled from a woman in her sixties in good health. The CDR3 runs from the conserved cysteine through the conserved F or W. The order of the fields is V gene, clone size, D gene, J gene, CDR3 protein, CDR3 DNA. A D gene is named only where the DNA matches it firmly. Clone size is given for some rows only: seen once, a few or many times, or a class if the clone is expanded.

V: TRBV27
size: -
D: -
J: TRBJ2-7
CDR3: CASSLGQTLSYEQYF
DNA: TGTGCCAGCAGTTTAGGACAGACCCTCTCCTACGAGCAGTACTTC

V: TRBV29-1
size: few
D: TRBD1
J: TRBJ1-2
CDR3: CSVSGTGLTNYGYTF
DNA: TGCAGCGTCTCCGGGACAGGGTTAACTAACTATGGCTACACCTTC

V: TRBV28
size: few
D: -
J: TRBJ2-1
CDR3: CASSLMQGNEQFF
DNA: TGTGCCAGCAGTTTAATGCAGGGAAATGAGCAGTTCTTC

V: TRBV7-8
size: once
D: TRBD2
J: TRBJ2-7
CDR3: CASSLISGGYYEQYF
DNA: TGTGCCAGCAGCTTAATAAGCGGGGGGTACTACGAGCAGTACTTC

V: TRBV7-8
size: few
D: -
J: TRBJ1-2
CDR3: CASSPVVDYGYTF
DNA: TGTGCCAGCAGCCCCGTGGTGGACTATGGCTACACCTTC

V: TRBV15
size: -
D: -
J: TRBJ2-7
CDR3: CATWDTNTYEQYF
DNA: TGTGCCACCTGGGACACAAACACCTACGAGCAGTACTTC

V: TRBV28
size: once
D: TRBD1
J: TRBJ1-6
CDR3: CATRTGLNSPLHF
DNA: TGTGCGACTCGGACAGGACTTAATTCACCCCTCCACTTT

V: TRBV7-9
size: -
D: -
J: TRBJ1-2
CDR3: CASSLGSNGYTF
DNA: TGTGCCAGCAGCTTAGGCAGTAATGGCTACACCTTC

V: TRBV27
size: many
D: TRBD2
J: TRBJ2-3
CDR3: CASSSLAGRWDTQYF
DNA: TGTGCCAGCAGTTCGCTAGCGGGGCGGTGGGATACGCAGTATTTT

V: TRBV25-1
size: -
D: TRBD1
J: TRBJ2-6
CDR3: CAGSRTGAGANVLTF
DNA: TGTGCCGGCAGCAGGACAGGGGCTGGGGCCAACGTCCTGACTTTC

V: TRBV7-3
size: -
D: -
J: TRBJ2-3
CDR3: CASSLYPLSGVNTDTQYF
DNA: TGTGCCAGCAGCTTGTACCCTCTTAGTGGGGTTAACACAGATACGCAGTATTTT

V: TRBV6-6
size: -
D: TRBD1
J: TRBJ2-5
CDR3: CASSRGGQGPGETQYF
DNA: TGTGCCAGCAGTCGGGGCGGACAGGGACCAGGGGAGACCCAGTACTTC

V: TRBV28
size: few
D: -
J: TRBJ2-7
CDR3: CASSPQGGTYEQYF
DNA: TGTGCCAGCAGTCCGCAGGGGGGGACCTACGAGCAGTACTTC

V: TRBV6-9
size: -
D: TRBD1
J: TRBJ2-3
CDR3: CASSSDRDRLTDTQYF
DNA: TGTGCCAGCAGCTCCGACCGGGACAGACTCACAGATACGCAGTATTTT

V: TRBV3-1
size: -
D: TRBD2
J: TRBJ2-5
CDR3: CASSQVLAGEETQYF
DNA: TGTGCCAGCAGCCAAGTACTAGCGGGGGAAGAGACCCAGTACTTC

V: TRBV7-9
size: -
D: -
J: TRBJ2-3
CDR3: CASSLGRTESTDTQYF
DNA: TGTGCCAGCAGCTTGGGTCGCACAGAAAGCACAGATACGCAGTATTTT